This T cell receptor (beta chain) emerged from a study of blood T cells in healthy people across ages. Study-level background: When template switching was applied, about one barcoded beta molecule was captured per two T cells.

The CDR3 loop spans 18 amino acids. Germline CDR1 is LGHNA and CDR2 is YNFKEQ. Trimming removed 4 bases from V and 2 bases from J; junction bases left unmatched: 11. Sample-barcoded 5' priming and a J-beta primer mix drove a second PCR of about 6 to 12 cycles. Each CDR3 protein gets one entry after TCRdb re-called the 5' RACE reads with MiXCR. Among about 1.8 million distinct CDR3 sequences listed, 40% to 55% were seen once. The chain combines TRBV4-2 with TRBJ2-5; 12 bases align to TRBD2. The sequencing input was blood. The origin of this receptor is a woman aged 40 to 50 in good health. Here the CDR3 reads CASSRDRGLAGMQETQYF. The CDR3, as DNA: TGTGCCAGCAGCCGAGATCGAGGACTAGCGGGGATGCAAGAGACCCAGTACTTC.